The clone carrying this T cell receptor beta chain was recorded once. This sample is drawn from a study of blood T cell repertoires in COVID-19. Study details: Samples came from the United States, Italy and Spain, spanning acute and convalescent COVID-19. Nucleic acid was either cDNA or gDNA, and it came from T cells, B-cell-depleted T cells, or PBMCs.

As originally analysed: Amplification of reference gene primers provided the estimated nucleated cell counts. TCRdb keeps only in-frame clones here, not all; method: immunoSEQ multiplex PCR. The DNA gave D and trimming, while V, J and clone size come from that table. Among a few hundred thousand clones listed, about nine tenths were seen once. Germline CDR1 SGHNT, CDR2 YYREEE (reference sequence). The CDR3 length is 15 residues. V was shortened by 4 bases and J by 0 bases, with 10 bases between the two germline ends. This chain links TRBV5-4 with TRBJ1-4; no definite D call. Material: peripheral blood. The receptor comes from an older woman with acute or convalescent COVID-19. As DNA, the CDR3 is TGTGCCAGCAGCGCCAGCGACGCAACTAATGAAAAACTGTTTTTT. Amino acid sequence: CASSASDATNEKLFF. Using reference TRBV5-4 and TRBJ1-4 for the parts outside the CDR3, the full variable domain is ETGVTQSPTHLIKTRGQQVTLRCSSQSGHNTVSWYQQALGQGPQFIFQYYREEENGRGNFPPRFSGLQFPNYSSELNVNALELDDSALYLCASSASDATNEKLFFGSGTQLSVL.